These T cell receptor beta chains were read from a single sample in a study of identifying expanded T cells in peripheral blood. Profiled with immunoSEQ multiplex PCR; TCRdb holds only in-frame clones, not every one. The table records more than 45,000 clones, over 85% of them present only once. The specimen was blood. The receptors derive from a person between 18 and 75 years old in good health. The CDR3 runs from the conserved cysteine through the conserved F or W. The D gene is left open where the match is weak. Expanded clones are given a class, and other clones once, few, many or no size at all.

clone_size j_call d_call cdr3_length v_call cdr3_aa
NA TRBJ2-3 NA 14 TRBV18 CASHRTANTDTQYF
NA TRBJ2-2 TRBD2 15 TRBV19 CASHQRGGLIGELFF
NA TRBJ1-5 NA 14 TRBV2 CASQSQGYNQPQHF
NA TRBJ1-1 TRBD1 16 TRBV7-2 CASSFRRQGANTEAFF
once TRBJ2-7 NA 12 TRBV29-1 CSVQDGSYEQYF
NA TRBJ2-2 NA 14 TRBV2 CASKTGLNTGELFF
NA TRBJ2-2 NA 14 TRBV15 CATSRDQPTGELFF
NA TRBJ1-2 TRBD1 13 TRBV2 CASSDATGGGYTF
NA TRBJ2-5 TRBD2 16 TRBV4-3 CASSYLTSGGQETQYF
NA TRBJ2-4 TRBD2 15 TRBV28 CASSPETSGGNIQYF
NA TRBJ2-7 TRBD1 15 TRBV7-8 CASSLKGQGNYEQYF
NA TRBJ1-2 TRBD1 14 TRBV7-2 CASTDTDRGGGYTF
NA TRBJ2-1 NA 12 TRBV27 CASSLWGREQFF
NA TRBJ2-2 TRBD2 15 TRBV28 CASSRLAGGTGELFF
NA TRBJ2-1 NA 15 TRBV10-1 CASSRGTSNYNEQFF
once TRBJ1-1 NA 13 TRBV27 CASEVTAGTEAFF
NA TRBJ1-6 NA 13 TRBV5-6 CASSSPTNSPLHF